Included here is one T cell receptor (beta chain) sequence, with context. As yet, its antigen is unknown. V lost 3 bases and J 2 bases, leaving 15 bases between the germline ends. CDR1 SGHTA and CDR2 FQGTGA come from the germline V gene. The CDR3 spans 16 residues. The source of the sample is a study of Ad26.COV2.S vaccination and SARS-CoV-2 variants. Overall study findings and caveats: It is possible that the TCR breadth and depth analyses underestimated the total T cell responses.

Method: immunoSEQ multiplex PCR; TCRdb's copy keeps in-frame clones and lacks some. The sample has 410,000 or so clones; around nine tenths are singletons. Treatment defined: over 15 received Ad26.COV2.S at low or high dose, single or two shots; 5 received placebo; per-sample allocation not given. Sampling happened 63 days after the first vaccine or placebo injection. The vaccine antigen was prefusion-stabilized Wuhan SARS-CoV-2 spike. The specimen was peripheral blood, collected in a trial of Ad26.COV2.S vaccine versus placebo. V gene TRBV7-3 combines with J gene TRBJ2-3, with D maybe TRBD1 (6 bases). This sequence was found in a person between 18 and 65 years old who received the Ad26.COV2.S COVID-19 vaccine or a placebo. In DNA form, the CDR3 reads TGTGCCAGCAGCTTGGTGGGGGCTCCCTCCACAGATACGCAGTATTTT. It encodes CASSLVGAPSTDTQYF. Looking up the rest from reference TRBV7-3 and TRBJ2-3 gives the full variable domain: GAGVSQTPSNKVTEKGKYVELRCDPISGHTALYWYRQSLGQGPEFLIYFQGTGAADDSGLPNDRFFAVRPEGSVSTLKIQRTERGDSAVYLCASSLVGAPSTDTQYFGPGTRLTVL.